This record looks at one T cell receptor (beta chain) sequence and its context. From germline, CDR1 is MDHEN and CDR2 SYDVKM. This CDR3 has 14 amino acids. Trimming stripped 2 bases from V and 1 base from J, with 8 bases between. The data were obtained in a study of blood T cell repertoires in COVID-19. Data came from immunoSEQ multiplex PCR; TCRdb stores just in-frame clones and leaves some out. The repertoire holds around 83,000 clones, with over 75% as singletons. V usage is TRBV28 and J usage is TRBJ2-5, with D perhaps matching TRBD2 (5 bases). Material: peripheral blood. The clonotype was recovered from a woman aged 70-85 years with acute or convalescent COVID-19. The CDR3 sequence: CASSLGRGQETQYF. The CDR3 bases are TGTGCCAGCAGTTTAGGACGGGGCCAAGAGACCCAGTACTTC.